The clone carrying this T cell receptor (beta chain) has ten or more counts. Its specificity is not known. This entry belongs to a study of T cells in Graves' hyperthyroidism and ophthalmopathy. The ends lost 8 bases at V and 7 bases at J; junction bases unmatched: 17. Germline CDR1 and CDR2: DFQATT and SNEGSKA (reference sequence). The CDR3 contains 15 residues. Study conclusions and caveats: Ophthalmopathy was distinguished from stable hyperthyroidism by 13 V-J signatures.

Amplification of TCR beta CDR3 regions used RNA as the template. First-round RT-PCR targeting the TCR CDR3 was performed with the HTBI primer set. TCRdb re-derived calls from the multiplex PCR reads in MiXCR, one entry per CDR3 protein. The data show 550,000 to 650,000 distinct CDR3 sequences, 11% to 15% seen once. This chain links TRBV20-1 with TRBJ2-1; 7 nucleotides align to TRBD2. The clonotype comes from a woman aged 40 to 49 with Graves' hyperthyroidism. The material sequenced was blood. The CDR3, as DNA: TGCAGTTGGGAGGGTAGCGGTCCTGGGGGGAATGAGCAGTTCTTC. Protein sequence: CSWEGSGPGGNEQFF.